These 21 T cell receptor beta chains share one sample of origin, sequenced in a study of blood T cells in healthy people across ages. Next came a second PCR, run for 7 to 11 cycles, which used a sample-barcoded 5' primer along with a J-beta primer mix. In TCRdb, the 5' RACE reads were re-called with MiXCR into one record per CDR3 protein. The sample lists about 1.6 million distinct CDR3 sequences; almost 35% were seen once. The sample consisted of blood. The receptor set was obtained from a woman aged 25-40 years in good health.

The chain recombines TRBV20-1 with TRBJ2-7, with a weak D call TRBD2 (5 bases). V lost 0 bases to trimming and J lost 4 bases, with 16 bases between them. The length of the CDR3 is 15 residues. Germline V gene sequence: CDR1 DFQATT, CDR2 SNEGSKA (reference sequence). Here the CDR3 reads CSARDLARGDYEQYF. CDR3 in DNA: TGCAGTGCTAGAGATCTAGCCCGTGGGGATTACGAGCAGTACTTC.

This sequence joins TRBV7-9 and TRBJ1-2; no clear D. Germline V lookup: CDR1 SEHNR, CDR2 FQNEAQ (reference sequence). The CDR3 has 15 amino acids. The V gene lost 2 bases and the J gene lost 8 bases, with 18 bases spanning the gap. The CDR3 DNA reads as TGTGCCAGCAGCTTAAGTACAGTGCGAAGTGGAGGCTACACCTTC. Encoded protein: CASSLSTVRSGGYTF.

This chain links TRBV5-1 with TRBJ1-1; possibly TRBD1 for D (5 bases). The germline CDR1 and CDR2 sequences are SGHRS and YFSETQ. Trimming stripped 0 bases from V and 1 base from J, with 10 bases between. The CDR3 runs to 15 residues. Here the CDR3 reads CASSLEGWGNTEAFF. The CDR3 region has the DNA TGCGCCAGCAGCTTGGAGGGGTGGGGGAACACTGAAGCTTTCTTT. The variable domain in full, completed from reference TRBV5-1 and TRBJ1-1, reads KAGVTQTPRYLIKTRGQQVTLSCSPISGHRSVSWYQQTPGQGLQFLFEYFSETQRNKGNFPGRFSGRQFSNSRSEMNVSTLELGDSALYLCASSLEGWGNTEAFFGQGTRLTVV.

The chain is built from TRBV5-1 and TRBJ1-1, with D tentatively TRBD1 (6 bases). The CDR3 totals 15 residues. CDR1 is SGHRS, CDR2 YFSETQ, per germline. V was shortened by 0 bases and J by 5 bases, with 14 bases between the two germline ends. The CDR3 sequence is CASSLANRVKTEAFF. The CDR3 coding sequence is TGCGCCAGCAGCTTGGCCAACAGGGTAAAAACTGAAGCTTTCTTT.

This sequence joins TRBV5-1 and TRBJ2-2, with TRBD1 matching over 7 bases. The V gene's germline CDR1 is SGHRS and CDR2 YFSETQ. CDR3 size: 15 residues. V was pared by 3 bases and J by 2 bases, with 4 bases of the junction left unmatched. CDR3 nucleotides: TGCGCCAGCAGCTCGGGACAGCGAAACACCGGGGAGCTGTTTTTT. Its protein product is CASSSGQRNTGELFF. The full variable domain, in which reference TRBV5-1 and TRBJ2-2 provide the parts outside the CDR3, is KAGVTQTPRYLIKTRGQQVTLSCSPISGHRSVSWYQQTPGQGLQFLFEYFSETQRNKGNFPGRFSGRQFSNSRSEMNVSTLELGDSALYLCASSSGQRNTGELFFGEGSRLTVL.

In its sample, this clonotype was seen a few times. Written as DNA, the CDR3 is TGTGCCACCAGCCTCGGGTTGAAAGTAGCGGGGGGCTCTGGGGCCAACGTCCTGACTTTC. It codes for CATSLGLKVAGGSGANVLTF. The rearrangement uses TRBV15 and TRBJ2-6; 10 bases are a match to TRBD2. Per germline, CDR1 LNHNV and CDR2 YYDKDF (reference sequence). The CDR3 consists of 20 residues. The ends lost 5 bases at V and 0 bases at J; junction bases unmatched: 13.

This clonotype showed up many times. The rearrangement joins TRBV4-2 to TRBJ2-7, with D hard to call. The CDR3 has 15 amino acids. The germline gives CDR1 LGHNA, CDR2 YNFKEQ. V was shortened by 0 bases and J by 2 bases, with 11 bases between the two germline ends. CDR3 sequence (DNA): TGTGCCAGCAGCCAAGAGGGCCAGGAGCCCTACGAGCAGTACTTC. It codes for CASSQEGQEPYEQYF.

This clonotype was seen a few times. The CDR3 sequence: CASSLGAGARETQYF. The CDR3 region has the DNA TGTGCCAGCAGCTTAGGGGCAGGGGCTCGGGAGACCCAGTACTTC. The chain has TRBV7-6 and TRBJ2-5, with TRBD1 as a possible D gene (6 bases). The length of the CDR3 is 15 residues. Germline values: CDR1 SGHVS, CDR2 FNYEAQ. The ends were cut back, 1 base at V and 5 bases at J, with 14 bases in the middle.

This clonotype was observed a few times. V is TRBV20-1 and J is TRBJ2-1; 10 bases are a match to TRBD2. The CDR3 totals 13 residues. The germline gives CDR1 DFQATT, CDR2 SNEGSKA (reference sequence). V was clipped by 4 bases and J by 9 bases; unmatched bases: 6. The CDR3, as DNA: TGCAGTGCTATCAGCGGGGGGGCCCCTGAGCAGTTCTTC. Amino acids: CSAISGGAPEQFF.

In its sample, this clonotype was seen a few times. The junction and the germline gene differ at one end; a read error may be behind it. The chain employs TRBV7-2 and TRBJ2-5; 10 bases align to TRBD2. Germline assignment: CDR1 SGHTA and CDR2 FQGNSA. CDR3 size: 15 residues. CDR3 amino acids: CASSLVSGGGEIQYF. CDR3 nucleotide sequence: TGTGCCAGCAGCTTAGTGAGCGGGGGGGGTGAGATCCAGTACTTC.

CDR3 DNA sequence: TGTGCCAGCAGTCCCGCCTGGGGTGCGGGGGGAGACAATGAGCAGTTCTTC. Its translation: CASSPAWGAGGDNEQFF. The chain links TRBV12-3 or TRBV12-4 to TRBJ2-1; 8 nucleotides match TRBD2. The CDR3 sequence is 17 residues long. The junction had 14 bases not matched to a gene; V was cut back by 5 bases and J by 5 bases.

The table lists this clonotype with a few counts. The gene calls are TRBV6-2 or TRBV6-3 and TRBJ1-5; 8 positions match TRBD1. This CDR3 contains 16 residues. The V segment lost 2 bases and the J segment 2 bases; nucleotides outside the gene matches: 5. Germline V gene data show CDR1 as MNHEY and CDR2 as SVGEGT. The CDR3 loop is CASSYPWGQGNQPQHF. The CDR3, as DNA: TGTGCCAGCAGTTACCCGTGGGGACAGGGCAATCAGCCCCAGCATTTT.

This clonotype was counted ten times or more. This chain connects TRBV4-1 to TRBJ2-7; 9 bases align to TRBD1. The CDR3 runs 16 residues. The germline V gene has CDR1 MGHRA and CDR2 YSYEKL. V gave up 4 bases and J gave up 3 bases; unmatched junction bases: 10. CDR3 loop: CASSPWGVTGGYEQYF. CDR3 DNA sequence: TGCGCCAGCAGCCCCTGGGGAGTGACAGGGGGCTACGAGCAGTACTTC.

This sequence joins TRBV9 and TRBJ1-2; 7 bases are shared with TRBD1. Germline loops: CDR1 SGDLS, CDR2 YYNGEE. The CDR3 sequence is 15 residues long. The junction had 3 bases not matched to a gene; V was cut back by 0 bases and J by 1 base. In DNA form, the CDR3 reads TGTGCCAGCAGCGTAGACAGGGGAAGTAACTATGGCTACACCTTC. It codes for CASSVDRGSNYGYTF.

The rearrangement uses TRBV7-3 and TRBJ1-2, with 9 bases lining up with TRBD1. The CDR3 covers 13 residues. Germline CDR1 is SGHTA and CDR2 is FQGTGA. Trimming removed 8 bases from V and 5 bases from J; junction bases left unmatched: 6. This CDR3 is CASGGDRGYGYTF. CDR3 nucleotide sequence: TGTGCCAGCGGGGGAGACAGGGGGTATGGCTACACCTTC.

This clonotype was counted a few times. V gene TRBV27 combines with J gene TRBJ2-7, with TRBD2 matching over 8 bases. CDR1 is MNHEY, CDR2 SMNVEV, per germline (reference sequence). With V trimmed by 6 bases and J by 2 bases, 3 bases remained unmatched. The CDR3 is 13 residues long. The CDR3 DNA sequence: TGTGCCAGCAGGGGCGGGAGGCCCTACGAGCAGTACTTC. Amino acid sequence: CASRGGRPYEQYF.

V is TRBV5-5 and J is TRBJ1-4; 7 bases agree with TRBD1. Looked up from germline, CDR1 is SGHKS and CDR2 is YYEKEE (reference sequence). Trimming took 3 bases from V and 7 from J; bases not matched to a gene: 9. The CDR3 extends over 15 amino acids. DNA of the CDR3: TGTGCCAGCAGCTGGGCAGGGGGGCTTGTTGAAAAACTGTTTTTT. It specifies CASSWAGGLVEKLFF. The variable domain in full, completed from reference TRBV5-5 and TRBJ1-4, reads DAGVTQSPTHLIKTRGQQVTLRCSPISGHKSVSWYQQVLGQGPQFIFQYYEKEERGRGNFPDRFSARQFPNYSSELNVNALLLGDSALYLCASSWAGGLVEKLFFGSGTQLSVL.

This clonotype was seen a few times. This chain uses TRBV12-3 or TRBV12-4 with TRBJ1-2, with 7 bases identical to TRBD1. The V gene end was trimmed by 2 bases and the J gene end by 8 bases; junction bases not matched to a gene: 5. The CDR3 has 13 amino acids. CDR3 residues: CASSLPGQTGYTF. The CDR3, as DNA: TGTGCCAGCAGTTTACCGGGACAGACAGGCTACACCTTC.

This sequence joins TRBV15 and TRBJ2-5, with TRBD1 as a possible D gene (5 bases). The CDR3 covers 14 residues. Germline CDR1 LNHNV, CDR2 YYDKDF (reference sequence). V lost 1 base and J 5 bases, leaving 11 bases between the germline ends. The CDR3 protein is CATSRGGLRETQYF. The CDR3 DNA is TGTGCCACCAGCAGAGGGGGCTTACGGGAGACCCAGTACTTC. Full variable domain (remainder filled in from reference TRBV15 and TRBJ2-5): DAMVIQNPRYQVTQFGKPVTLSCSQTLNHNVMYWYQQKSSQAPKLLFHYYDKDFNNEADTPDNFQSRRPNTSFCFLDIRSPGLGDTAMYLCATSRGGLRETQYFGPGTRLLVL.

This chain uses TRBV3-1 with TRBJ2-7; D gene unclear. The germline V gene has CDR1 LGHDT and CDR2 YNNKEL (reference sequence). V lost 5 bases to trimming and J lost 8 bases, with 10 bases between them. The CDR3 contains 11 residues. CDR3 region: CASSSLEKQYF. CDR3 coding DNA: TGTGCCAGCAGCTCTCTGGAAAAGCAGTACTTC.

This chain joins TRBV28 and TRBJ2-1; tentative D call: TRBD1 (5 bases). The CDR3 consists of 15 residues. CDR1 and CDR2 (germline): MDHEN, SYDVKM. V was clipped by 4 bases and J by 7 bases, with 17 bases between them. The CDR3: CASSSPGLSANEQFF. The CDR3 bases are TGTGCCAGCAGTTCCCCAGGGCTCAGCGCAAATGAGCAGTTCTTC.